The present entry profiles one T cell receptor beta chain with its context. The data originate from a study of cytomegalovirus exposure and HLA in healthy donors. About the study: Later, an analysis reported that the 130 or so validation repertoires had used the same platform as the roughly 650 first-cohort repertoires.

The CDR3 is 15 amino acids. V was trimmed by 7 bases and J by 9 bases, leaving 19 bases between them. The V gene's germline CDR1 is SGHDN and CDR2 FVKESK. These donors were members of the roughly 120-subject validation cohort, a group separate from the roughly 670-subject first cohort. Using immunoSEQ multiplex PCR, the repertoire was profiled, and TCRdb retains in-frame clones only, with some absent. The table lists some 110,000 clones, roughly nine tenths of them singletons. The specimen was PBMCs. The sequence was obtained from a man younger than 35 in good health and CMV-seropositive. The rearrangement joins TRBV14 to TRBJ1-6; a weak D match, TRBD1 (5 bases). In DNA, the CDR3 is TGTGCCAGCAATCTCCGGGGGGGGTGGACTTCACCCCTCCACTTT. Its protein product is CASNLRGGWTSPLHF.